The 8 T cell receptor beta chains below come from one sample, sequenced in a study of T cell responses to AZD1222 COVID-19 vaccine. Measured with immunoSEQ multiplex PCR; TCRdb has only the in-frame clones, and not every one. The sample carries under 200,000 clones, around nine tenths recorded once. This specimen consisted of peripheral blood, obtained 28 days after the second AZD1222 dose. The origin of the receptors is an adult who received the AZD1222 COVID-19 vaccine.

The CDR3 DNA reads TGTGCCAGTAGCCCCACAGCGCTCCGGGAAGCTTTCTTT. This codes for CASSPTALREAFF. This chain connects TRBV19 to TRBJ1-1; no reliable D call. The CDR3 loop spans 13 amino acids. V lost 6 bases and J 8 bases, leaving 16 bases between the germline ends. CDR1 and CDR2 (germline): LNHDA, SQIVND (reference sequence).

V usage is TRBV3-1 (or the pseudogene TRBV3-2) and J usage is TRBJ2-2; 9 bases line up with TRBD1. CDR1 and CDR2 from the germline V gene are LGHDT and YNNKEL (reference sequence). This CDR3 is built from 13 residues. V gave up 6 bases and J gave up 6 bases; unmatched junction bases: 2. CDR3 region: CASRTGGPGELFF. In DNA form, the CDR3 reads TGTGCCAGCAGGACAGGGGGTCCCGGGGAGCTGTTTTTT.

This chain links TRBV14 with TRBJ2-1; no definite D call. This CDR3 is 14 amino acids long. Germline V gives CDR1 SGHDN, CDR2 FVKESK. V dropped 4 bases and J dropped 6 bases, with 13 bases sitting between them. CDR3 sequence (DNA): TGTGCCAGCAGCCTAGCTAACGTATTCAATGAGCAGTTCTTC. It codes for CASSLANVFNEQFF.

The V call is TRBV7-9, the J call TRBJ2-7, with a weak D call TRBD2 (5 bases). The CDR3 length is 13 residues. Germline-derived CDR1 and CDR2 are SEHNR and FQNEAQ (reference sequence). V was pared by 5 bases and J by 6 bases, with 14 bases between. The CDR3, as DNA: TGTGCCAGCAGCCTTAGTCGAGGGAGCGAGCAGTACTTC. Translated: CASSLSRGSEQYF.

For the CDR3, the DNA is TGTGCCTGGAGTGTGGGGACCATCCTTAATGAAAAACTGTTTTTT. Its protein product is CAWSVGTILNEKLFF. V usage is TRBV30 and J usage is TRBJ1-4; tentative D call: TRBD1 (5 bases). CDR1 is GTSNPN, CDR2 SVGIG, per germline (reference sequence). Trimming removed 0 bases from V and 4 bases from J, with 12 bases in between. The CDR3 length is 15 residues.

This clone appeared a few times. The V gene is TRBV6-2 or TRBV6-3, the J gene TRBJ1-2; no definite D call. From germline, CDR1 is MNHEY and CDR2 SVGEGT. The CDR3 covers 13 residues. Trimming removed 5 bases at V and 0 bases at J, with 7 bases between. The CDR3 loop reads CASSVQANYGYTF. The CDR3 DNA is TGTGCCAGCAGTGTCCAAGCTAACTATGGCTACACCTTC.

The chain recombines TRBV19 with TRBJ2-2; D remains ambiguous. Trimming took 6 bases from V and 0 from J, leaving 11 bases between them. This CDR3 spans 15 amino acids. The germline CDR1 and CDR2 sequences are LNHDA and SQIVND (reference sequence). In DNA form, the CDR3 reads TGTGCCAGTAGCTGGGTAGAATCGAACACCGGGGAGCTGTTTTTT. This codes for CASSWVESNTGELFF.

This sequence joins TRBV7-6 and TRBJ2-7, with D uncertain. This CDR3 is built from 15 residues. The V gene's germline CDR1 is SGHVS and CDR2 FNYEAQ. V lost 1 base, J lost 0 bases, and 10 bases lay in between. The CDR3 DNA reads TGTGCCAGCAGCTTAGACCCGAAGAGCTCCTACGAGCAGTACTTC. Protein product: CASSLDPKSSYEQYF.